The 15 T cell receptor beta chains below were found in one sample sequenced in a study of CXCR3-negative and CXCR3-positive naive CD8 T cells. Carrying UMI labels, the TRB cDNA libraries were prepared through 5' RACE. After re-calling the 5' RACE reads, TCRdb lists one entry per CDR3 protein, DNA absent. The sample's table shows roughly 110,000 distinct CDR3 sequences. Study results and caveats: CXCR3-expressing naive cells carried TRB CDR3s more hydrophobic than those of CXCR3-negative naive cells.

No antigen is known for these receptors. Sequencing used naive CXCR3+ CD8+ T cells from blood. Indicated subset: CD45RO-CCR7+CD27+CD95- naive CD8+ T cells expressing CXCR3 (TNR3+). Receptors were obtained from a human donor in good health. Some clones in this sample may be carry-over from other donors' samples.

The gene calls are TRBV7-3 and TRBJ2-3; the D call from TCRdb, TRBD1, cannot be confirmed without DNA. CDR3 size: 18 residues. Germline lookup yields CDR1 SGHTA and CDR2 FQGTGA. This chain's CDR3 is CASSLTGFGTGEQDTQYF.

The V call is TRBV11-2, the J call TRBJ2-1; TCRdb's assignment of TRBD2 cannot be checked, as there is no DNA. CDR3 length: 16 residues. The germline gives CDR1 SGHAT, CDR2 FQNNGV. The CDR3 sequence: CASSLPGLAAYNEQFF.

The CDR3 region is CASSWSRSYNEQFF. The V gene is TRBV6-2 or TRBV6-3, the J gene TRBJ2-1; with no DNA, the TCRdb D assignment of TRBD1 cannot be verified. Per germline, CDR1 MNHEY and CDR2 SVGEGT. This CDR3 is built from 14 residues.

The chain employs TRBV19 and TRBJ2-1; TCRdb lists TRBD1, though no DNA is available to test this call. The V gene's germline CDR1 is LNHDA and CDR2 SQIVND (reference sequence). The CDR3 covers 15 residues. The CDR3 sequence is CASSGTGSSYNEQFF.

V and J are TRBV21-1 and TRBJ1-5. TRBV21-1 is deemed a pseudogene. This CDR3 is built from 14 residues. The CDR3 reads CASTDDLANQPQHF.

The chain recombines TRBV5-1 with TRBJ2-7. This CDR3 comprises 14 residues. Per germline, CDR1 SGHRS and CDR2 YFSETQ. The CDR3 reads CASSLAGISYEQYF.

The chain employs TRBV29-1 and TRBJ2-2. CDR1 is SQVTM and CDR2 is ANQGSEA in the germline V gene. The CDR3 extends over 12 amino acids. The CDR3 spells CSVESHTGELFF.

The chain combines TRBV7-9 with TRBJ2-1; without DNA, the TCRdb call of TRBD1 cannot be checked. The germline CDR1 and CDR2 sequences are SEHNR and FQNEAQ (reference sequence). This CDR3 has 13 amino acids. The CDR3: CATMARSRNEQFF.

The V and J genes are TRBV11-2 and TRBJ2-7; TCRdb's assignment of TRBD1 cannot be checked, as there is no DNA. Germline assignment: CDR1 SGHAT and CDR2 FQNNGV. The CDR3 is 15 amino acids. The CDR3 protein is CASSDRDSMTYEQYF.

V is TRBV15 and J is TRBJ2-5; without DNA, the TCRdb call of TRBD1 cannot be checked. Germline V gene data show CDR1 as LNHNV and CDR2 as YYDKDF (reference sequence). This CDR3 comprises 13 residues. The CDR3: CVTSTRTVETQYF.

V and J are TRBV21-1 and TRBJ1-6; no DNA is available, so the TRBD1 call from TCRdb remains unchecked. TRBV21-1 is a pseudogene locus. This CDR3 has 17 residues. The CDR3 is CASSTATGESYNSPLHF.

The chain is built from TRBV20-1 and TRBJ2-3; TCRdb's D call, TRBD2, is unchecked because there is no DNA. The CDR3 length is 15 residues. Looked up from germline, CDR1 is DFQATT and CDR2 is SNEGSKA (reference sequence). The CDR3 loop is CSATDERERTDTQYF.

This chain links TRBV6-2 or TRBV6-3 with TRBJ2-7. Germline assignment: CDR1 MNHEY and CDR2 SVGEGT. The CDR3 totals 11 residues. CDR3 amino acids: CASSWSYEQYF.

The chain is built from TRBV13 and TRBJ1-4; TCRdb's D call of TRBD1 is untestable without DNA. The CDR3 is made up of 14 amino acids. Germline CDR1 and CDR2: PRHDT and FYEKMQ (reference sequence). The CDR3 sequence is CASSLGQGREKLFF.

V is TRBV5-4 and J is TRBJ2-2. This CDR3 has 15 amino acids. Germline V gene data show CDR1 as SGHNT and CDR2 as YYREEE (reference sequence). The CDR3 is CASSLVGSNTGELFF.